The entry below gives a single T cell receptor beta chain sequence along with its context. Its specificity is not known. Generated by immunoSEQ multiplex PCR, the TCRdb table keeps only in-frame clones and is missing some. The sample records roughly 19,000 clones, roughly four fifths being singletons. The data stem from a study of OX40 agonist ivuxolimab in advanced cancers. Study at large: Patients' therapy was ivuxolimab, an antibody that acts as an agonist of OX40 (CD134). Males comprised approximately 84% of the group, whose mean age was 60 years (range about 20 to 79). Study findings and constraints: Compared with others, partial responders at 0.1-3.0 mg/kg displayed clonal expansion among the lowest.

Germline loops: CDR1 SNHLY, CDR2 FYNNEI. V lost 7 bases and J 1 base, leaving 11 bases between the germline ends. This CDR3 comprises 15 residues. This TCR derives from an adult with an advanced solid tumor such as melanoma, head and neck, liver or kidney cancer. The sequenced sample was CD4+ or CD8+ T cells sorted from blood, obtained in a trial of the OX40 agonist ivuxolimab. V and J are TRBV2 and TRBJ2-6, with D tentatively TRBD1 (5 bases). CDR3 sequence: CASTVQGSGANVLTF. DNA for the CDR3: TGTGCCAGCACCGTTCAGGGTTCTGGGGCCAACGTCCTGACTTTC.